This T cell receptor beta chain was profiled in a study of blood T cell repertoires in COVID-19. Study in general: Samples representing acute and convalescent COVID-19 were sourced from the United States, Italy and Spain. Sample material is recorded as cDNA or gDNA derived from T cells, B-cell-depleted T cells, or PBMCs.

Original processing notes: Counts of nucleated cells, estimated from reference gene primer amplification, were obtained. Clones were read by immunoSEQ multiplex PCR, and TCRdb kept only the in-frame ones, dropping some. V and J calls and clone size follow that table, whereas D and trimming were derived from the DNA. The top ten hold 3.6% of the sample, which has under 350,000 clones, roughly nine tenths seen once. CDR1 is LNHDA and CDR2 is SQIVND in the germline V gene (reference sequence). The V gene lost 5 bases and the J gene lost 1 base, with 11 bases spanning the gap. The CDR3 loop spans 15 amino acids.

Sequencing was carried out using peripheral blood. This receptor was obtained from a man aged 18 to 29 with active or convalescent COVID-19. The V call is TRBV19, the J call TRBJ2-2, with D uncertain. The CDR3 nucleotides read TGTGCCAGTAGTCCCCGCTATCAGAACACCGGGGAGCTGTTTTTT. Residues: CASSPRYQNTGELFF.